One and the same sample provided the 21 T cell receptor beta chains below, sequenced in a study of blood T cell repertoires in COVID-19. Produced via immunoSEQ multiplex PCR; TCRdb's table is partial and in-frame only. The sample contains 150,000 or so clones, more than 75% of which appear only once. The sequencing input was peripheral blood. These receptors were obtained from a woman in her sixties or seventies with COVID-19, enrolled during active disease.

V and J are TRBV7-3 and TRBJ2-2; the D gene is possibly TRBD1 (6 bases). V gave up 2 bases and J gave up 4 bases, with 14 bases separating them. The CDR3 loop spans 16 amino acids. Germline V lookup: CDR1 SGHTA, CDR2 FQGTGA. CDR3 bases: TGTGCCAGCAGCTTAGCAGGGGACGGCGGCACCGGGGAGCTGTTTTTT. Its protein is CASSLAGDGGTGELFF.

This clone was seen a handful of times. The CDR3 loop reads CASSESQGGNEKLFF. CDR3 sequence (DNA): TGTGCCAGCAGTGAGTCCCAGGGGGGTAATGAAAAACTGTTTTTT. The rearrangement joins TRBV6-1 to TRBJ1-4, with TRBD1 identical over 7 bases. The length of the CDR3 is 15 residues. Looked up from germline, CDR1 is MNHNS and CDR2 is SASEGT. J was trimmed by 4 bases and V by 3 bases; bases with no gene match: 5.

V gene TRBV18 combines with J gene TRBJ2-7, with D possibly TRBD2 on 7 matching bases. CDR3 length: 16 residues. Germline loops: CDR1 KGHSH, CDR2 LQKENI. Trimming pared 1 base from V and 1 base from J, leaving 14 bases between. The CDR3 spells CASSPRAGGLSYEQYF. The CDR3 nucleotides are TGTGCCAGCTCACCACGGGCCGGGGGGCTTTCCTACGAGCAGTACTTC.

The chain's CDR3 is CASHNSQGNTEAFF. For the CDR3, the DNA is TGTGCCAGCCACAACTCGCAGGGAAACACTGAAGCTTTCTTT. The rearrangement uses TRBV28 and TRBJ1-1, with D perhaps matching TRBD1 (5 bases). This CDR3 has 14 residues. V lost 8 bases and J 2 bases, leaving 15 bases between the germline ends. Looked up from germline, CDR1 is MDHEN and CDR2 is SYDVKM.

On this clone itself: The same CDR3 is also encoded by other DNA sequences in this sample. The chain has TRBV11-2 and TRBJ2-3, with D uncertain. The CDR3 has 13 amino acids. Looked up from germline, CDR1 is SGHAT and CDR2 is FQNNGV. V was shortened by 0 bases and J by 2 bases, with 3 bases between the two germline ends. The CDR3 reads CASSLDLTDTQYF. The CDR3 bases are TGTGCCAGCAGCTTAGATCTCACAGATACGCAGTATTTT. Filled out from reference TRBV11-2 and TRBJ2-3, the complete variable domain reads EAGVAQSPRYKIIEKRQSVAFWCNPISGHATLYWYQQILGQGPKLLIQFQNNGVVDDSQLPKDRFSAERLKGVDSTLKIQPAKLEDSAVYLCASSLDLTDTQYFGPGTRLTVL.

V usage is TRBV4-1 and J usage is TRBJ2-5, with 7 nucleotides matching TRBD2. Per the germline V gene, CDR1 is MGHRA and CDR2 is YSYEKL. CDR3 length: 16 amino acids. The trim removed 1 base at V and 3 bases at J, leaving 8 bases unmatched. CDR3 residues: CASSQGRLAGEETQYF. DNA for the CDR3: TGCGCCAGCAGCCAAGGTCGACTAGCTGGGGAAGAGACCCAGTACTTC.

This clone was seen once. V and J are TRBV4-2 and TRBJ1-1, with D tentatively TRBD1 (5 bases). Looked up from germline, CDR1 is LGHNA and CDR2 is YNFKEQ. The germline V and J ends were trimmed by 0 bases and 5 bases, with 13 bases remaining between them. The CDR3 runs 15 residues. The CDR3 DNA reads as TGTGCCAGCAGCCAAGAGTTGCGGGGGGGGACTGAAGCTTTCTTT. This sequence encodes CASSQELRGGTEAFF.

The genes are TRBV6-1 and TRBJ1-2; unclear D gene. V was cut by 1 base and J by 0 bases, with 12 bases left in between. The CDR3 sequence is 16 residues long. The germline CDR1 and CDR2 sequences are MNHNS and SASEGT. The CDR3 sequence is CASSEEIGQANYGYTF. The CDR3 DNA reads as TGTGCCAGCAGTGAAGAGATTGGGCAAGCTAACTATGGCTACACCTTC.

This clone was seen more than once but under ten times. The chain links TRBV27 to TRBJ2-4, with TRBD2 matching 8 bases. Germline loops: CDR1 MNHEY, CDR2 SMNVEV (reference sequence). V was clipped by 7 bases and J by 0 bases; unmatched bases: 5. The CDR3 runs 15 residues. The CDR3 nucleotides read TGTGCCAGCATGGCGGGGGGCCTAGCCAAAAACATTCAGTACTTC. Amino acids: CASMAGGLAKNIQYF.

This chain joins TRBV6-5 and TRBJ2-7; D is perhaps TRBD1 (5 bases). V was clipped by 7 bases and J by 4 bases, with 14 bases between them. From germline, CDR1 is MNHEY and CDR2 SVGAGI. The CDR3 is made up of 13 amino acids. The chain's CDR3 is CASTRQPSYEQYF. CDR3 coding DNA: TGTGCCAGCACTCGACAGCCCTCATACGAGCAGTACTTC.

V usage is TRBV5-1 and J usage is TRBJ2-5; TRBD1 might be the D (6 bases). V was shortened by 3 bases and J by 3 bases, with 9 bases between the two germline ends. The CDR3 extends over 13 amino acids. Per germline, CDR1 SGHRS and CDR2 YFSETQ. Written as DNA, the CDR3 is TGCGCCAGCAGCTCCTCAGGGGAAGAGACCCAGTACTTC. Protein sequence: CASSSSGEETQYF.

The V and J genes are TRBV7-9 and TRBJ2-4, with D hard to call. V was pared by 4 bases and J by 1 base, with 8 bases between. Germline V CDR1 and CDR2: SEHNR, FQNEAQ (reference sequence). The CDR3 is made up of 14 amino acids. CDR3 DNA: TGTGCCAGCAGCTACGCCGGGGCCAAAAACATTCAGTACTTC. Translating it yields CASSYAGAKNIQYF. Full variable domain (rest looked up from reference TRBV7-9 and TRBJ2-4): DTGVSQNPRHKITKRGQNVTFRCDPISEHNRLYWYRQTLGQGPEFLTYFQNEAQLEKSRLLSDRFSAERPKGSFSTLEIQRTEQGDSAMYLCASSYAGAKNIQYFGAGTRLSVL.

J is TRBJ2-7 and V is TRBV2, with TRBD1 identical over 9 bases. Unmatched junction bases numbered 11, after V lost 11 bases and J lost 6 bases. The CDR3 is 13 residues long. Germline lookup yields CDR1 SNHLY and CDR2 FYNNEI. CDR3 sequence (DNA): TGTGCCGCCAATACGGGACAGGGTCGCGAGCAGTACTTC. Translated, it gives CAANTGQGREQYF.

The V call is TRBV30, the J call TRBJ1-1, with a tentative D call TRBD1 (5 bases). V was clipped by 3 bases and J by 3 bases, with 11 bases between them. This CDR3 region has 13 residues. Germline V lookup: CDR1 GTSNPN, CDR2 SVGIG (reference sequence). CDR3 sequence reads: CAWRIIGDTEAFF. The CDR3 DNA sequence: TGTGCCTGGAGGATAATAGGGGACACTGAAGCTTTCTTT. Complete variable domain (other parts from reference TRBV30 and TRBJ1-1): SQTIHQWPATLVQPVGSPLSLECTVEGTSNPNLYWYRQAAGRGLQLLFYSVGIGQISSEVPQNLSASRPQDRQFILSSKKLLLSDSGFYLCAWRIIGDTEAFFGQGTRLTVV.

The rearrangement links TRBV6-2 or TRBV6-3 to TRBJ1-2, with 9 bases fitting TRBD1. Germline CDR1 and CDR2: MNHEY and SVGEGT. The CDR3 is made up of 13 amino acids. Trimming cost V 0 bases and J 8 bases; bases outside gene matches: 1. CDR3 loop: CASSYSTGGGYTF. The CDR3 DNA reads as TGTGCCAGCAGTTACTCGACAGGGGGGGGCTACACCTTC.

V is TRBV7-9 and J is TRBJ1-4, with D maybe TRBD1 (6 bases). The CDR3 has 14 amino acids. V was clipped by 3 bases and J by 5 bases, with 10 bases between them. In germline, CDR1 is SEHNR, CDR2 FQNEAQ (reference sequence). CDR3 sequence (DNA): TGTGCCAGCAGCTTCCGGACAGAAAATGAAAAACTGTTTTTT. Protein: CASSFRTENEKLFF.

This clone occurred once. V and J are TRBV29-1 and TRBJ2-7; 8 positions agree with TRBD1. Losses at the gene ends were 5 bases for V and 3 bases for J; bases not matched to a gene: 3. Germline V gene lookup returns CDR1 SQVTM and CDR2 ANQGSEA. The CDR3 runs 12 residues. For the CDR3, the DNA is TGCAGCGTTCCCGGACAGGGCTACGAGCAGTACTTC. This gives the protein CSVPGQGYEQYF.

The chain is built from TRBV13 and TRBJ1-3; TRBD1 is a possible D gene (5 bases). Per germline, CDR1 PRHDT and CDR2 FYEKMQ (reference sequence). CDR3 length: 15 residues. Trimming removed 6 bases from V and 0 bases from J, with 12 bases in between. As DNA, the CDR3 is TGTGCCAGCAGTCAACAGGTTAACTCTGGAAACACCATATATTTT. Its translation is CASSQQVNSGNTIYF.

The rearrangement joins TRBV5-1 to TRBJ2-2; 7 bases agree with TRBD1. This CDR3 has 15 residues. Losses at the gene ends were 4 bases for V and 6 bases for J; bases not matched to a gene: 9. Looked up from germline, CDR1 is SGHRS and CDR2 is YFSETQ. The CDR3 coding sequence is TGCGCCAGCAGCGACGGACAGGTGGGGGCCGGGGAGCTGTTTTTT. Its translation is CASSDGQVGAGELFF.

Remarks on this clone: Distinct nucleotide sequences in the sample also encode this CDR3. The CDR3 is CASSFGRAGNTIYF. The CDR3 region has the DNA TGTGCCAGCAGTTTTGGGAGGGCTGGAAACACCATATATTTT. V gene TRBV27 combines with J gene TRBJ1-3; no clear D gene. V was shortened by 3 bases and J by 2 bases, with 8 bases between the two germline ends. The germline V gene encodes CDR1 MNHEY and CDR2 SMNVEV (reference sequence). This CDR3 is built from 14 residues.

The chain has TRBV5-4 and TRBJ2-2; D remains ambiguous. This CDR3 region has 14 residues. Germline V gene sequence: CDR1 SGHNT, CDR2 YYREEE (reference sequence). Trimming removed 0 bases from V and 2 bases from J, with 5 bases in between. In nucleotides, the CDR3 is TGTGCCAGCAGCTTGGCACTAAACACCGGGGAGCTGTTTTTT. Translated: CASSLALNTGELFF.